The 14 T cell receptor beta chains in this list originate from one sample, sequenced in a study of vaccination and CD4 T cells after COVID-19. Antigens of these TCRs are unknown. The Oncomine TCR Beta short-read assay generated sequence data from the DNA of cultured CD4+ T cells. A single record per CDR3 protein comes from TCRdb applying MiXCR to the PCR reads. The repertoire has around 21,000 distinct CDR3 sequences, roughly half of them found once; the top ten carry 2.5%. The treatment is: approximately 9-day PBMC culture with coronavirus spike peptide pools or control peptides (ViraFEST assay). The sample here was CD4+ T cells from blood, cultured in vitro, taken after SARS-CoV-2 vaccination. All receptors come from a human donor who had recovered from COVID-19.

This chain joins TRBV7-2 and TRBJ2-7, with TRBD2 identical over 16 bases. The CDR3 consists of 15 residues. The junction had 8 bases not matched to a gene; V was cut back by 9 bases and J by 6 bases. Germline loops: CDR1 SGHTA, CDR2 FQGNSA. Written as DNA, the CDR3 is TGTGCCAGTGGTGCGGGACTAGCGGGAGGGCCCGAGCAGTACTTC. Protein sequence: CASGAGLAGGPEQYF.

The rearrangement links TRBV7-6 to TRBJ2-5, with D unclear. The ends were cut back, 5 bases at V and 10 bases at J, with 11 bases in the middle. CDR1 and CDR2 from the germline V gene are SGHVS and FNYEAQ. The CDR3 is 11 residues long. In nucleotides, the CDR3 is TGTGCCAGCAGCCCCGCAGGAGACCAGTACTTC. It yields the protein CASSPAGDQYF.

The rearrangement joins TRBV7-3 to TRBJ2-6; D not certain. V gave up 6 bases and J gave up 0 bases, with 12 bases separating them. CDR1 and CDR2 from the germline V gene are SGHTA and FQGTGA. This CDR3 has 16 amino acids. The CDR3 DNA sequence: TGTGCCAGCAGTGCGGAGCCGAGCTCTGGGGCCAACGTCCTGACTTTC. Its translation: CASSAEPSSGANVLTF.

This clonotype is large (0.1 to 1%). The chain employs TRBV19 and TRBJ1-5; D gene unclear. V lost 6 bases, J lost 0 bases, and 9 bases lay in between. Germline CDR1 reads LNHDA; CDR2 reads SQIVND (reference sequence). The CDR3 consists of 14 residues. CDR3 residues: CASRPAGSNQPQHF. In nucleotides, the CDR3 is TGTGCCAGTAGGCCAGCGGGTAGCAATCAGCCCCAGCATTTT.

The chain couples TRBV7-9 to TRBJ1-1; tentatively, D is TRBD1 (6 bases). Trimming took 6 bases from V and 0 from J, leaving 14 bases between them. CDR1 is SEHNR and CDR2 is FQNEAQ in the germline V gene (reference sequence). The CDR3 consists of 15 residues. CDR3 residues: CASSRTEPLNTEAFF. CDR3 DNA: TGTGCCAGCAGTCGGACAGAGCCCTTGAACACTGAAGCTTTCTTT.

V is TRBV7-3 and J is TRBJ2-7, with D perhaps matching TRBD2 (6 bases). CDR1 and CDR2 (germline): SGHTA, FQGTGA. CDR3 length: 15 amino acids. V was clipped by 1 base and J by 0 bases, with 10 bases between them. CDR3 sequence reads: CASSLSGGTSYEQYF. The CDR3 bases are TGTGCCAGCAGCTTAAGTGGGGGGACCTCCTACGAGCAGTACTTC.

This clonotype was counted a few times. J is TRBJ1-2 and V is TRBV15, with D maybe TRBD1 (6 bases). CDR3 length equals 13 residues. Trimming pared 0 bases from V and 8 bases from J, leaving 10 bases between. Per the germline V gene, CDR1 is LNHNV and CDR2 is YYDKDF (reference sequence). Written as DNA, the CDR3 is TGTGCCACCAGCAGAGAAGAGGGGGACGGCTACACCTTC. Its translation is CATSREEGDGYTF.

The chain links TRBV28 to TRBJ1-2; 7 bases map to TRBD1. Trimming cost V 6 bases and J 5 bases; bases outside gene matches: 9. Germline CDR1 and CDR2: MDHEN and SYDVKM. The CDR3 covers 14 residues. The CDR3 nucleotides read TGTGCCAGCAGCCCTAACGACAGGGAATATGGCTACACCTTC. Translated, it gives CASSPNDREYGYTF.

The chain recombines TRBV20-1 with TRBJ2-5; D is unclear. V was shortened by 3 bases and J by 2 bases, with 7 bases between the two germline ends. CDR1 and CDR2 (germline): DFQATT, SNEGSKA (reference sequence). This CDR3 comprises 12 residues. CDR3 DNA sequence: TGCAGTGCTAGCTATGGGCAAGAGACCCAGTACTTC. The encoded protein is CSASYGQETQYF.

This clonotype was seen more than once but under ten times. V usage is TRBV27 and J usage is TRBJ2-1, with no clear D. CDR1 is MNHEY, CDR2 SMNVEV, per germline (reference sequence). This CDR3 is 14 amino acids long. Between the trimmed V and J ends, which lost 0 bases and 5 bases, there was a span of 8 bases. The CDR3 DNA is TGTGCCAGCAGTTTATCAAGAGGTCACAATGAGCAGTTCTTC. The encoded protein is CASSLSRGHNEQFF.

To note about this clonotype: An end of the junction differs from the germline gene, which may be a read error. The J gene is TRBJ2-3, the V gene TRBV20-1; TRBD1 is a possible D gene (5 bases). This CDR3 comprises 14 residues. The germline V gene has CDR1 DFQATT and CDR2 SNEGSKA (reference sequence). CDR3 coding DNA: TGCAGTGCCAGAGCAGGGCCTCTCGCAGATACGCAGAATTTT. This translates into CSARAGPLADTQNF.

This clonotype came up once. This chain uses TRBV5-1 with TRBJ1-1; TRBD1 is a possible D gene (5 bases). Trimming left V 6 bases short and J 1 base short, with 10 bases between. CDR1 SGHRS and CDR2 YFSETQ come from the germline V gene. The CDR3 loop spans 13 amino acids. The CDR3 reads CASKPRENTEAFF. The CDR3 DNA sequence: TGCGCCAGCAAACCCAGGGAGAACACTGAAGCTTTCTTT. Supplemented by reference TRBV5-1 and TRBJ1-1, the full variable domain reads KAGVTQTPRYLIKTRGQQVTLSCSPISGHRSVSWYQQTPGQGLQFLFEYFSETQRNKGNFPGRFSGRQFSNSRSEMNVSTLELGDSALYLCASKPRENTEAFFGQGTRLTVV.

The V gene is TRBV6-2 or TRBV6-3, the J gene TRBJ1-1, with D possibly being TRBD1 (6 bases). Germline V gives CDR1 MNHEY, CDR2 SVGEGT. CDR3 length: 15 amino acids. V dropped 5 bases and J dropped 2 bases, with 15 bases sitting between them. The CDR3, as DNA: TGTGCCAGCAGTCCAGGGGTGAGGTCCAACACTGAAGCTTTCTTT. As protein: CASSPGVRSNTEAFF.

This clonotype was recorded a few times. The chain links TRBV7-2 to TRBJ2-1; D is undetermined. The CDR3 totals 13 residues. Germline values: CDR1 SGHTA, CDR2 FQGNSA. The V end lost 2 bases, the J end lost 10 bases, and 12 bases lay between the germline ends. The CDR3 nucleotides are TGTGCCAGCAGCTTAAAGGGTGTGGAAGAGCAGTTCTTC. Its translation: CASSLKGVEEQFF. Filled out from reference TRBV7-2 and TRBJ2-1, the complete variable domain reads GAGVSQSPSNKVTEKGKDVELRCDPISGHTALYWYRQSLGQGLEFLIYFQGNSAPDKSGLPSDRFSAERTGGSVSTLTIQRTQQEDSAVYLCASSLKGVEEQFFGPGTRLTVL.